This T cell receptor beta chain originates from a study of blood T cell repertoires in COVID-19 (dated by TCRdb to 2019 to 2021). A note on the overall study: The collaborator samples originated in the United States, Italy and Spain and spanned the acute and convalescent phases of COVID-19. The repertoires were released in a freely available public database meant as a resource for research on the immune response to SARS-CoV-2. Deeply sampled blood TCRbeta repertoires from subjects exposed to, actively infected with, or recovered from COVID-19 were included in the dataset. Samples were obtained from the ongoing ImmuneRACE study (first 160 participants) and from 1,254 subjects provided by 6 global collaborators. The material from the prospective study consisted of cDNA or gDNA derived from T cells, B-cell-depleted T cells, or PBMCs. HLA class I and class II types, where available, came from metadata supplied by the sample provider rather than from assay-based typing. Nearly every sample came with metadata listing a de-identified subject ID, COVID-19 status, age in years and sex.

Based on the germline V gene (reference sequence), the CDR1 and CDR2 sequences are MNHEY and SMNVEV. The V and J ends are trimmed by 0 bases and 6 bases, leaving 6 bases between them. Including cysteine and phenylalanine, the CDR3 has 13 amino acids. Only CDR3 DNA remains: 39 bases, in frame from the first base. A second Seattle source provided samples from volunteer blood donors who had recovered from COVID-19. Collaborating institutions collected whole blood in K2EDTA tubes following their own protocols. For TCRbeta analysis, collaborator samples were shipped as frozen whole blood, as isolated PBMCs, or as DNA extracted from either sample type. What the work shows at the level of the full study, not this receptor alone: The amount of clinical and demographic metadata varied by source and participant and was provided uncurated.

TCRbeta CDR3 regions were amplified from genomic DNA by means of the immunoSEQ Assay, a bias-controlled multiplex PCR. Concerning the study's data processing: The number of nucleated cells in each sample was estimated from the amplification of reference gene primers within the assay. To quantify the absolute abundance of each unique TCRbeta CDR3 rearrangement, sequence reads were collapsed and filtered. Productive Simpson clonality was computed per sample as the square root of Simpson's diversity index over productive rearrangements. TCRdb took this table from immuneACCESS and kept in-frame rearrangements with V and J called. Such tables lack part of the clones; where checked against another copy, unresolved V genes explain under half of the gap, and the rest is unexplained. That table gives V, J and clone size, and the DNA gave D and trimming. The sample contains around 250,000 clones, around 84% of them found a single time. The ten top clones hold 1.5% of the sample.

Notes on this clone: Its binding antigen is unknown. Base quality data are lacking; no much larger clone is found one base away.

Specimen: peripheral blood. This chain is built from TRBV27 and TRBJ2-1; the D gene is perhaps TRBD2, from 5 matching bases. The origin of this receptor is a middle-aged woman who had recovered from COVID-19. The DNA is TGTGCCAGCAGTTTATCGCGGGTCAATGAGCAGTTCTTC. This sequence encodes CASSLSRVNEQFF.